The source of this TCR beta chain is a study of blood T cell repertoires in COVID-19. Assay used: immunoSEQ multiplex PCR; TCRdb lists only in-frame clones, some missing. The sample yields 400,000 to 450,000 clones, about 91% seen once. Seattle participants joined during active infection and were tracked over time. The sample was peripheral blood. This receptor was taken from a woman in her forties or fifties with COVID-19, enrolled during active disease.

The CDR3 DNA reads as TGCGCCAGCAGCTTGACAGGACAGGCTCGCACAGATACGCAGTATTTT. This gives the protein CASSLTGQARTDTQYF. This sequence joins TRBV5-1 and TRBJ2-3; TRBD1 matches at 7 bases. The CDR3 extends over 16 amino acids. The germline V gene has CDR1 SGHRS and CDR2 YFSETQ. V gave up 1 base and J gave up 1 base; unmatched junction bases: 6.